The T cell receptor beta chain described here comes from a study of follicular helper T cells after annual influenza vaccination. About the research overall: For some subjects, blood spans the 2013-2014, 2014-2015 and 2015-2016 annual vaccinations. General study results and limits: Day 7 ICOS+CD38+ clones later appeared mostly in ICOS-CD38- cTfh. Plasmablast frequency change correlated with clonality change in ICOS+CD38+ cTfh.

The time point is: 2015-2016 season, 7 days after influenza vaccination. TCRB sequencing was done at Survey resolution level. Using immunoSEQ multiplex PCR, the repertoire was profiled, and TCRdb retains in-frame clones only, with some absent. Found here are about 4,200 clones, approximately 78% of them singletons; the top ten hold 0.87%. In regard to this clone: Its target is not known.

V was pared by 5 bases and J by 6 bases, with 6 bases of the junction left unmatched. This CDR3 spans 14 amino acids. Germline V gene sequence: CDR1 SGHTA, CDR2 FQGNSA. The TCR sequence derives from an adult who received the influenza vaccine. V is TRBV7-2 and J is TRBJ1-2; TRBD1 aligns across 10 bases. This specimen consisted of CXCR5+ CD38- circulating T follicular helper cells from blood, obtained 7 days after influenza vaccination. The sample's subset: circulating Tfh, non-naive CD4+CXCR5+PD-1+ (ICOS+CD38+ or ICOS-CD38-). The CDR3 spells CASSPGTGANGYTF. CDR3 sequence (DNA): TGTGCCAGCAGCCCAGGGACAGGGGCAAATGGCTACACCTTC. Complete variable domain (other parts from reference TRBV7-2 and TRBJ1-2): GAGVSQSPSNKVTEKGKDVELRCDPISGHTALYWYRQSLGQGLEFLIYFQGNSAPDKSGLPSDRFSAERTGGSVSTLTIQRTQQEDSAVYLCASSPGTGANGYTFGSGTRLTVV.